This T cell receptor beta chain derives from a study of blood T cell repertoires in COVID-19. Cohorts were determined from participant-reported clinical history. As processed by the authors: The authors estimated nucleated cell counts from reference gene primer amplification. Assay used: immunoSEQ multiplex PCR; TCRdb lists only in-frame clones, some missing. The V and J calls and clone size come from that table; D and trimming were worked out from the DNA. The data show fewer than 500,000 clones, 87% seen once. This CDR3 region has 16 residues. V shed 3 bases and J shed 4 bases, with 16 bases lying between them. Germline CDR1 SGHKS, CDR2 YYEKEE (reference sequence).

The sequenced sample consisted of PBMCs or T cells enriched from blood (not recorded which). The TCR comes from a woman between 18 and 30 years old who had recovered from COVID-19. This chain connects TRBV5-5 to TRBJ1-4, with D maybe TRBD1 (6 bases). CDR3 bases: TGTGCCAGCAGCTCCCAGGGGCCCCTCATTAATGAAAAACTGTTTTTT. This gives the protein CASSSQGPLINEKLFF.